This TCR beta chain came from a study of blood T cell repertoires in COVID-19. Method: immunoSEQ multiplex PCR; TCRdb's copy keeps in-frame clones and lacks some. The data contain 250,000 to 300,000 clones, 85% to 90% of them singletons. Per germline, CDR1 SGHRS and CDR2 YFSETQ. Trimming stripped 6 bases from V and 0 bases from J, with 10 bases between. The CDR3 is made up of 15 amino acids. Seattle patients were enrolled during active infection and followed longitudinally. The clonotype originates from a woman aged 45-59 years with COVID-19, enrolled during active disease. Sequencing was performed on peripheral blood. The rearrangement uses TRBV5-1 and TRBJ1-6; unclear D gene. CDR3 DNA sequence: TGCGCCAGCACAACTACTAGCTCCTATAATTCACCCCTCCACTTT. Amino acids: CASTTTSSYNSPLHF.